A selection of T cell receptor beta chains follows, all from one sample in a study of radiation and T cells in renal cell carcinoma. Generated by immunoSEQ multiplex PCR, the TCRdb table keeps only in-frame clones and is missing some. This table holds 70,000 to 80,000 clones, 80% to 90% found once. This specimen consisted of blood, obtained from a patient whose treatment included radiotherapy and nephrectomy. The receptor set was obtained from a woman between 45 and 60 years old with renal cell carcinoma. The CDR3 runs from the conserved cysteine through the conserved F or W. D genes are given only for firm matches. Where a row states a size, it is once, few, many or the class of an expanded clone; other rows omit it.

>.|TRBV12-2|TRBJ2-3|.
TGTGCAAGTCGCTTCTGGACTAGCGGGGGCGAGGAAGATACGCAGTATTTT
CASRFWTSGGEEDTQYF
>.|TRBV19|TRBJ1-1|TRBD1
TGTGCCAGTGTCACAGGGGGAAGGATAAACACTGAAGCTTTCTTT
CASVTGGRINTEAFF
>.|TRBV5-1|TRBJ1-4|.
TGCGCCAGCAGCTTGTCGACAGACACTAATGAAAAACTGTTTTTT
CASSLSTDTNEKLFF
>.|TRBV18|TRBJ1-1|.
TGTGCCAGCTCACCCGCCATGAACACTGAAGCTTTCTTT
CASSPAMNTEAFF
>.|TRBV10-3|TRBJ1-2|TRBD1
TGTGCCACCGGGACAGCCAACAACTATGGCTACACCTTC
CATGTANNYGYTF
>once|TRBV30|TRBJ2-7|.
TGTGCCTGGAGTGTACGAGCCACTGGGCTAGTTTCCTCCTACGAGCAGTACTTC
CAWSVRATGLVSSYEQYF
>.|TRBV15|TRBJ1-5|.
TGTGCCACCAGCAGCAAGCGGGTAAATCAGCCCCAGCATTTT
CATSSKRVNQPQHF
>few|TRBV6-4|TRBJ1-4|.
TGTGCCAGCAGTGACAGGGAAGGGGAAAAACTGTTTTTT
CASSDREGEKLFF
>.|TRBV5-1|TRBJ1-3|.
TGCGCCAGCAGCTTCGGGACAACAACGCCGGGAAACACCATATATTTT
CASSFGTTTPGNTIYF
>.|TRBV5-4|TRBJ1-1|.
TGTGCCAGCAGCTTGTGGACGGGTAGGAACACTGAAGCTTTCTTT
CASSLWTGRNTEAFF
>.|TRBV6-6|TRBJ2-1|TRBD1
TGTGCCAGCAGCCCCGCCCGGCAGGGGGCGTACAATGAGCAGTTCTTC
CASSPARQGAYNEQFF
>.|TRBV5-4|TRBJ1-1|.
TGTGCCAGCAGCTTCGCCACGACTCTGAACACTGAAGCTTTCTTT
CASSFATTLNTEAFF
>.|TRBV9|TRBJ2-2|.
TGTGCCAGCAGCGTAGAAGCGGGCGAACTCACCGGGGAGCTGTTTTTT
CASSVEAGELTGELFF
>.|TRBV6-4|TRBJ2-1|.
TGTGCCAGCAGTGGGACCCCATGGGGCAATGAGCAGTTCTTC
CASSGTPWGNEQFF
>.|TRBV5-4|TRBJ1-4|.
TGCGCCAGCAGCCTCGACGGCCGAGGACATGAAAAACTGTTTTTT
CASSLDGRGHEKLFF
>.|TRBV5-1|TRBJ1-2|.
TGCGCCAGCTCCCGGGACCCTGGTATCTATGGCTACACCTTC
CASSRDPGIYGYTF
>.|TRBV5-8|TRBJ2-5|.
TGTGCCAGCAGCTTGAATTTCATTGAGACCCAGTACTTC
CASSLNFIETQYF
>.|TRBV28|TRBJ2-5|.
TGTGCCAGCAGTTTAAGGGCTAGCGCGGTAGAGACCCAGTACTTC
CASSLRASAVETQYF
>.|TRBV2|TRBJ2-5|TRBD1
TGTGCCAGCAGAACTGACAGGGTACAAGAGACCCAGTACTTC
CASRTDRVQETQYF
>once|TRBV19|TRBJ1-1|.
TGTGCCAGTAGTATTGGAGGGTTTTCCACTGAAGCTTTCTTT
CASSIGGFSTEAFF
>.|TRBV7-2|TRBJ2-1|TRBD2
TGTGCCAGCAGCCCGCCTAGCGGGGGGGGGAATGAGCAGTTCTTC
CASSPPSGGGNEQFF
>.|TRBV18|TRBJ2-3|TRBD1
TGTGCCAGCTCACTGGCCGGGACAGTTACAGATACGCAGTATTTT
CASSLAGTVTDTQYF
>.|TRBV29-1|TRBJ2-1|.
TGCAGCGTTGCGGCGGGGGCGGACTACAATGAGCAGTTCTTC
CSVAAGADYNEQFF
>.|TRBV19|TRBJ2-2|.
TGTGCCAGTACCCCCCAGCTGGCGGGGCTGAACACCGGGGAGCTGTTTTTT
CASTPQLAGLNTGELFF
>few|TRBV5-1|TRBJ1-1|.
TGCGCCAGCAGCTTGGATGTCAGGGGATTTGGCACTGAAGCTTTCTTT
CASSLDVRGFGTEAFF
>once|TRBV6-1|TRBJ2-4|.
TGTGCCAGCAGTGAATTTGAGGTGACACGAGCCAAAAACATTCAGTACTTC
CASSEFEVTRAKNIQYF
>.|TRBV5-1|TRBJ2-5|TRBD2
TGCGCCAGCAGCGTCCTTCTAGCGGGAGGGGAGGAGACCCAGTACTTC
CASSVLLAGGEETQYF
>once|TRBV27|TRBJ2-3|TRBD2
TGTGCCAGCAGTTTAACTTTAAGTGGGACTAGCGCAGATACGCAGTATTTT
CASSLTLSGTSADTQYF
>.|TRBV6-1|TRBJ2-1|TRBD1
TGTGCCAGCAGTGAAAGGCAGGGGGCTCGGAATGAGCAGTTCTTC
CASSERQGARNEQFF
>.|TRBV10-2|TRBJ1-2|.
TGCGCCAGCAGCGGGGCGGACACAACCTATGGCTACACCTTC
CASSGADTTYGYTF
>.|TRBV7-2|TRBJ2-2|.
TGTGCCAGCGGCCTCCCCCTGATAAACACCGGGGAGCTGTTTTTT
CASGLPLINTGELFF
>once|TRBV5-4|TRBJ1-2|.
TGTGCCAGCAGCCAGGACGGGGAATATGGCTACACCTTC
CASSQDGEYGYTF
>.|TRBV28|TRBJ1-1|.
TGTGCCAGCAGTGGGGGGCGCCAATATGAAGCTTTCTTT
CASSGGRQYEAFF
>.|TRBV5-1|TRBJ2-5|.
TGCGCCAGCAGCTTATCGGCCAGGGCCCAAGAGACCCAGTACTTC
CASSLSARAQETQYF
>.|TRBV18|TRBJ2-2|.
TGTGCCAGCTCACCCCAGGGCAACGGGGAGCTGTTTTTT
CASSPQGNGELFF
>.|TRBV10-1|TRBJ2-5|.
TGCGCCTCGACGAGGAATCAAGAGACCCAGTACTTC
CASTRNQETQYF
>.|TRBV6-9|TRBJ1-1|.
TGTGCCAGCAGTAACCAGGGTCGCACTGAAGCTTTCTTT
CASSNQGRTEAFF
>.|TRBV21-1|TRBJ2-2|.
TGTGCCAGCAGCAAAGGGCCAGGGGCGACGAACACCGGGGAGCTGTTTTTT
CASSKGPGATNTGELFF
>.|TRBV7-2|TRBJ1-5|.
TGTGCCAGCAGCTTTAAGTCAGGCGGCAATCAGCCCCAGCATTTT
CASSFKSGGNQPQHF
>few|TRBV6-5|TRBJ1-5|.
TGTGCCAGCAGTTACTCCCCTCTAGAGCCCCAGCATTTT
CASSYSPLEPQHF
>.|TRBV18|TRBJ2-7|TRBD2
TGTGCCAGCTCGTCTAGCGGCCTCCCCTACGAGCAGTACTTC
CASSSSGLPYEQYF
>.|TRBV10-3|TRBJ1-2|.
TGTGCCATCAGTGAGTCGATTGGGCTTAACTATGGCTACACCTTC
CAISESIGLNYGYTF
>once|TRBV5-4|TRBJ1-5|.
TGCGCCAGCAGCCCCAGGGCGGGGGCACAGCCCCAGCATTTT
CASSPRAGAQPQHF
>many|TRBV7-9|TRBJ1-4|.
TGTGCCAGCAGCTGGGTTAATGAAAAACTGTTTTTT
CASSWVNEKLFF
>.|TRBV7-8|TRBJ2-2|.
TGTGCCAGCAGCCGAGGCCTGGGAGGCCCCGTCAGGCTGTTTTTT
CASSRGLGGPVRLFF